This T cell receptor beta chain derives from a study of T cell changes during pregnancy in multiple sclerosis. Assay used: immunoSEQ multiplex PCR; TCRdb lists only in-frame clones, some missing. The table records under 40,000 clones, around 90% of them present only once. This clone was seen only once. The V gene end was trimmed by 5 bases and the J gene end by 4 bases; junction bases not matched to a gene: 7. Germline V gene lookup returns CDR1 MNHEY and CDR2 SVGAGI. This CDR3 contains 14 residues. The TCR was taken from a female donor with multiple sclerosis, enrolled in a pregnancy study. The rearrangement joins TRBV6-5 to TRBJ2-5; 7 bases agree with TRBD1. Sample: CD8+ T cells from peripheral blood mononuclear cells, taken after pregnancy. The CDR3 DNA sequence: TGTGCCAGCAGTCAGGACAGGTTGAGAGAGACCCAGTACTTC. This encodes CASSQDRLRETQYF.